Listed below are T cell receptor beta chains from one sample, sequenced in a study of T cell repertoires in cytomegalovirus infection. TCRdb recomputed calls from the reads with MiXCR, one row per CDR3 protein. The sample carries approximately 1,000,000 distinct CDR3 sequences, around 31% recorded once. No antigen is known for these receptors. This specimen was cultured CD8+ T cells from PBMCs, taken from culture after CMV antigen stimulation. The receptors come from a human donor in good health (CMV status not recorded). Some clones in this sample may be carry-over from other donors' samples. Each CDR3 is given without its conserved first and last residue. Each record gives: CDR3 protein, V gene, J gene, D gene. A D gene is named only where the DNA matches it firmly.

ASSQAGGNQPQH	TRBV4-1	TRBJ1-5	.
ASSPMGGERGWNTEAF	TRBV4-3	TRBJ1-1	.
ASSPALDTQY	TRBV12-3/TRBV12-4	TRBJ2-3	.
AGSVGGQGYEQF	TRBV9	TRBJ2-1	.
ASSLGTGGAGNTIY	TRBV7-6	TRBJ1-3	.
ASSPPGTTNEKLF	TRBV5-5	TRBJ1-4	.
ATSASGELF	TRBV15	TRBJ2-2	.
ASSYMVPAVANEQF	TRBV6-5	TRBJ2-1	.
ASSSLVRDRSSGNTIY	TRBV2	TRBJ1-3	TRBD1
ATSVDRNTGELF	TRBV15	TRBJ2-2	.